The 30 T cell receptor beta chains below were found in one sample sequenced in a study of blood T cell repertoires in COVID-19. Sequencing used immunoSEQ multiplex PCR; TCRdb keeps in-frame clones, though not all of them. Altogether about 69,000 clones are present, about 91% being singletons, with the ten largest covering around 4.5%. Sequencing input: peripheral blood. These receptors were taken from a woman aged 55-70 years with active COVID-19.

The chain couples TRBV6-1 to TRBJ1-2; unclear D gene. Germline V CDR1 and CDR2: MNHNS, SASEGT. Trimming left V 3 bases short and J 4 bases short, with 6 bases between. CDR3 length equals 12 residues. In nucleotides, the CDR3 is TGTGCCAGCAGTGACGGGTTCTATGGCTACACCTTC. It yields the protein CASSDGFYGYTF.

The rearrangement uses TRBV2 and TRBJ2-1; 9 nucleotides align to TRBD1. This CDR3 comprises 15 residues. V dropped 5 bases and J dropped 4; count of bases not matched to a gene: 6. CDR1 SNHLY and CDR2 FYNNEI come from the germline V gene. CDR3 in amino acids: CASSRDRGSYNEQFF. Here the CDR3 DNA reads TGTGCCAGCAGTCGAGACAGGGGGAGTTACAATGAGCAGTTCTTC.

The chain combines TRBV7-9 with TRBJ2-7, with no clear D. The CDR3 runs to 14 residues. V lost 4 bases to trimming and J lost 3 bases, with 13 bases between them. Germline assignment: CDR1 SEHNR and CDR2 FQNEAQ (reference sequence). Here the CDR3 reads CASSSSPRNYEQYF. The CDR3 coding sequence is TGTGCCAGCAGCTCGAGTCCTAGGAACTACGAGCAGTACTTC.

This clone has a single count. This chain joins TRBV18 and TRBJ2-7; TRBD1 matches 8 bases. This CDR3 is 13 amino acids long. V shed 4 bases and J 6 bases; nucleotides not matched to a gene: 5. The germline CDR1 and CDR2 sequences are KGHSH and LQKENI. In DNA form, the CDR3 reads TGTGCCAGCTCACAGGACAGGGCCCTCGAGCAGTACTTC. It translates to CASSQDRALEQYF.

The chain's CDR3 is CASSVKRMNTEAFF. Here the CDR3 DNA reads TGTGCCAGCAGTGTTAAGAGAATGAACACTGAAGCTTTCTTT. The chain combines TRBV2 with TRBJ1-1; D remains ambiguous. The CDR3 loop spans 14 amino acids. Germline CDR1 and CDR2: SNHLY and FYNNEI. V shed 4 bases and J shed 0 bases, with 9 bases lying between them.

The chain couples TRBV5-5 to TRBJ1-4; D gene uncertain. This CDR3 contains 16 residues. CDR1 SGHKS and CDR2 YYEKEE come from the germline V gene (reference sequence). V lost 2 bases and J lost 2, with 13 bases in between. CDR3 nucleotide sequence: TGTGCCAGCAGCTTAGTCAACAGTCCTACTAATGAAAAACTGTTTTTT. This translates into CASSLVNSPTNEKLFF. The full variable domain, in which reference TRBV5-5 and TRBJ1-4 provide the parts outside the CDR3, is DAGVTQSPTHLIKTRGQQVTLRCSPISGHKSVSWYQQVLGQGPQFIFQYYEKEERGRGNFPDRFSARQFPNYSSELNVNALLLGDSALYLCASSLVNSPTNEKLFFGSGTQLSVL.

This clone was recorded once. The V gene is TRBV14, the J gene TRBJ2-1, with a possible D match to TRBD2 (5 bases). The germline CDR1 and CDR2 sequences are SGHDN and FVKESK. This CDR3 has 18 amino acids. V was clipped by 2 bases and J by 1 base, with 18 bases between them. The CDR3 protein is CASSQYTSTTNSYNEQFF. The CDR3 DNA reads TGTGCCAGCAGCCAATACACCTCGACGACTAATTCCTACAATGAGCAGTTCTTC.

This clone was detected only once. J is TRBJ2-3 and V is TRBV5-4, with 11 bases matching TRBD2. Trimming removed 5 bases from V and 0 bases from J; junction bases left unmatched: 17. This CDR3 region has 20 residues. The germline gives CDR1 SGHNT, CDR2 YYREEE (reference sequence). The CDR3, as DNA: TGTGCCAGCAGGTATGGGACGAGGCCTAGCGGGAGGATGAGCACAGATACGCAGTATTTT. Protein sequence: CASRYGTRPSGRMSTDTQYF.

This chain connects TRBV28 to TRBJ1-2, with a possible D match to TRBD1 (5 bases). The CDR3 length is 14 residues. Trimming stripped 6 bases from V and 4 bases from J, with 15 bases between. In germline, CDR1 is MDHEN, CDR2 SYDVKM. CDR3 in DNA: TGTGCCAGCAGATCGACAGTCAACATCTATGGCTACACCTTC. It is translated as CASRSTVNIYGYTF.

V gene TRBV3-1 (or the pseudogene TRBV3-2) combines with J gene TRBJ2-4; 8 bases map to TRBD1. The CDR3 contains 16 residues. Germline V gene sequence: CDR1 LGHDT, CDR2 YNNKEL (reference sequence). With 4 bases clipped from V and 8 bases from J, the junction kept 13 bases outside the gene matches. This chain's CDR3 is CASSRGPGQGNDIQYF. The CDR3 DNA reads TGTGCCAGCAGCCGAGGACCCGGACAGGGTAACGACATTCAGTACTTC.

The chain carries TRBV19 and TRBJ2-5; 7 nucleotides match TRBD1. The J segment lost 4 bases and the V segment lost 2 bases, leaving 1 base of the junction unmatched. The CDR3 loop spans 13 amino acids. Germline V CDR1 and CDR2: LNHDA, SQIVND (reference sequence). CDR3 DNA sequence: TGTGCCAGTAGTATAAACAGGGGAGAGACCCAGTACTTC. Translated: CASSINRGETQYF.

J is TRBJ2-3 and V is TRBV10-2; D not certain. The V end was cut by 8 bases, the J end by 4 bases, with 7 bases between. The CDR3 has 11 residues. Germline V gives CDR1 WSHSY, CDR2 SAAADI. The CDR3 loop is CASGASDTQYF. The CDR3 coding sequence is TGCGCCAGCGGAGCTTCAGATACGCAGTATTTT.

This clone was seen only once. The rearrangement uses TRBV3-1 (or the pseudogene TRBV3-2) and TRBJ2-2; D might be TRBD2 (6 bases). CDR1 is LGHDT, CDR2 YNNKEL, per germline (reference sequence). Trimming took off 0 bases at V and 5 bases at J, with 10 bases between the two ends. The CDR3 consists of 15 residues. CDR3 in DNA: TGTGCCAGCAGCCAAGATCTGGGGGGAACCGGGGAGCTGTTTTTT. The encoded protein is CASSQDLGGTGELFF.

This clone was seen just once. The chain links TRBV28 to TRBJ2-2, with 10 bases that match TRBD2. The V gene's germline CDR1 is MDHEN and CDR2 SYDVKM. V gave up 8 bases and J gave up 2 bases; unmatched junction bases: 8. The CDR3 consists of 16 residues. The CDR3 nucleotides read TGTGCCAGCGTTGACCTAGCGGGAGCCAACACCGGGGAGCTGTTTTTT. Encoded protein: CASVDLAGANTGELFF.

V usage is TRBV6-2 or TRBV6-3 and J usage is TRBJ2-2; D might be TRBD2 (6 bases). CDR3 length: 16 residues. The germline V gene encodes CDR1 MNHEY and CDR2 SVGEGT. Trimming cost V 4 bases and J 0 bases, with 12 bases left between them. The CDR3 region is CASSWRGLSNTGELFF. The CDR3 DNA reads TGTGCCAGCAGTTGGCGGGGCCTATCGAACACCGGGGAGCTGTTTTTT.

The chain links TRBV10-3 to TRBJ2-7, with 14 bases fitting TRBD2. The junction had 4 bases not matched to a gene; V was cut back by 7 bases and J by 5 bases. The CDR3 contains 14 residues. Per the germline V gene, CDR1 is ENHRY and CDR2 is SYGVKD. Here the CDR3 DNA reads TGTGCCATCACCCCGGGACTAGCGGGAGACGAGCAGTACTTC. This encodes CAITPGLAGDEQYF.

This chain joins TRBV28 and TRBJ1-3; 8 bases line up with TRBD1. The CDR3 sequence is 15 residues long. Germline CDR1 MDHEN, CDR2 SYDVKM. V gave up 1 base and J gave up 4 bases; unmatched junction bases: 3. CDR3 nucleotide sequence: TGTGCCAGCAGTTTATTGGCAGGGGGCGGAAACACCATATATTTT. Translated, it gives CASSLLAGGGNTIYF.

The chain employs TRBV24-1 and TRBJ2-7, with 8 bases identical to TRBD2. Per the germline V gene, CDR1 is KGHDR and CDR2 is SFDVKD. This CDR3 has 18 residues. The J segment lost 7 bases and the V segment lost 4 bases, leaving 20 bases of the junction unmatched. CDR3 protein: CATSDPMIPHSPGGEQYF. CDR3 nucleotides: TGTGCCACCAGTGACCCGATGATACCTCACTCCCCGGGAGGGGAGCAGTACTTC.

The chain joins TRBV6-6 to TRBJ1-3; D is possibly TRBD1 (6 bases). CDR1 is MNHNY, CDR2 SVGAGI, per germline (reference sequence). V was pared by 7 bases and J by 0 bases, with 16 bases between. CDR3 size: 16 residues. The CDR3 nucleotides are TGTGCCAGCAAAACGGACAGACCAACCTCTGGAAACACCATATATTTT. It translates to CASKTDRPTSGNTIYF.

DNA of the CDR3: TGTGCCAGCAGCCAGGTGTGGCTAGCGGGAGTTCCAGAGACCCAGTACTTC. This codes for CASSQVWLAGVPETQYF. The chain joins TRBV3-1 (or the pseudogene TRBV3-2) to TRBJ2-5; 10 bases agree with TRBD2. The CDR3 runs to 17 residues. Looked up from germline, CDR1 is LGHDT and CDR2 is YNNKEL (reference sequence). V trimming: 3 bases; J trimming: 4 bases; junction bases outside the gene matches: 11.

The V call is TRBV7-9, the J call TRBJ1-1; possibly TRBD1 for D (5 bases). Trimming pared 1 base from V and 5 bases from J, leaving 11 bases between. The CDR3 runs to 14 residues. CDR1 and CDR2 (germline): SEHNR, FQNEAQ (reference sequence). The CDR3 region has the DNA TGTGCCAGCAGCTTAGTTCAGGGTCGGACTGAAGCTTTCTTT. As protein: CASSLVQGRTEAFF.

This chain joins TRBV28 and TRBJ1-2; 10 bases are a match to TRBD1. CDR1 and CDR2 from the germline V gene are MDHEN and SYDVKM. CDR3 length equals 16 residues. Trimming took 5 bases from V and 1 from J; bases not matched to a gene: 7. The CDR3 protein is CASSGDRGTLNYGYTF. Here the CDR3 DNA reads TGTGCCAGCAGTGGGGACAGGGGAACCCTTAACTATGGCTACACCTTC.

Concerning this clone itself: At one of its ends the junction is not consistent with the germline gene, which may arise from a read error. The chain is built from TRBV7-9 and TRBJ2-3; 10 bases align to TRBD2. Germline V gene sequence: CDR1 SEHNR, CDR2 FQNEAQ (reference sequence). The CDR3 is made up of 15 amino acids. The CDR3 spells CASSLAGASTDTQYF. CDR3 nucleotides: TGTGCCAGCAGCCTAGCGGGAGCTAGCACAGATACGCAGTATTTT.

The chain combines TRBV10-2 with TRBJ2-3; D is perhaps TRBD2 (5 bases). V was shortened by 3 bases and J by 0 bases, with 10 bases between the two germline ends. The germline CDR1 and CDR2 sequences are WSHSY and SAAADI. CDR3 length equals 15 residues. The CDR3 loop reads CASSDIGESTDTQYF. The CDR3, as DNA: TGCGCCAGCAGTGACATCGGGGAAAGCACAGATACGCAGTATTTT.

The chain carries TRBV27 and TRBJ1-2, with 11 bases identical to TRBD1. V dropped 5 bases and J dropped 8; count of bases not matched to a gene: 16. Germline V gene sequence: CDR1 MNHEY, CDR2 SMNVEV (reference sequence). The CDR3 is made up of 17 amino acids. As DNA, the CDR3 is TGTGCCAGCAGTCCTACCGATTTTTGGGACAGGGGGAACGGCTACACCTTC. This translates into CASSPTDFWDRGNGYTF.

This chain uses TRBV27 with TRBJ1-2, with no clear D. This CDR3 has 14 residues. The germline V and J ends were trimmed by 5 bases and 4 bases, with 14 bases remaining between them. Germline CDR1 MNHEY, CDR2 SMNVEV (reference sequence). CDR3 sequence reads: CASSPRMDSYGYTF. The DNA of the CDR3 is TGTGCCAGCAGTCCAAGGATGGACTCCTATGGCTACACCTTC.

The rearrangement joins TRBV9 to TRBJ2-2, with TRBD2 matching over 8 bases. The J segment lost 2 bases and the V segment lost 0 bases, leaving 9 bases of the junction unmatched. This CDR3 contains 18 residues. CDR1 and CDR2 (germline): SGDLS, YYNGEE. The CDR3 loop is CASSVVQAGVTNTGELFF. CDR3 DNA sequence: TGTGCCAGCAGCGTAGTTCAAGCGGGAGTTACCAACACCGGGGAGCTGTTTTTT.

The CDR3 bases are TGTGCCAGCAGCCCCAGAGGCGGACGGGGGGACGGTCTCGGCTATGGCTACACCTTC. It encodes CASSPRGGRGDGLGYGYTF. The V gene is TRBV3-1 (or the pseudogene TRBV3-2), the J gene TRBJ1-2, with TRBD1 as a possible D gene (5 bases). The V gene's germline CDR1 is LGHDT and CDR2 YNNKEL (reference sequence). Trimming pared 4 bases from V and 4 bases from J, leaving 28 bases between. The CDR3 is 19 residues long.

The genes are TRBV9 and TRBJ2-7, with 9 bases identical to TRBD2. Germline CDR1 SGDLS, CDR2 YYNGEE. The CDR3 totals 15 residues. V lost 0 bases to trimming and J lost 2 bases; unmatched junction nucleotides: 3. CDR3 DNA: TGTGCCAGCAGCGTAGATCCTAGCGGGACCTACGAGCAGTACTTC. Translating it yields CASSVDPSGTYEQYF. The whole variable domain, filled in from reference TRBV9 and TRBJ2-7, reads DSGVTQTPKHLITATGQRVTLRCSPRSGDLSVYWYQQSLDQGLQFLIQYYNGEERAKGNILERFSAQQFPDLHSELNLSSLELGDSALYFCASSVDPSGTYEQYFGPGTRLTVT.

The chain employs TRBV5-5 and TRBJ2-7; TRBD2 is a possible D gene (6 bases). Between the trimmed V and J ends, which lost 4 bases and 2 bases, there was a span of 16 bases. The CDR3 length is 15 residues. Germline lookup yields CDR1 SGHKS and CDR2 YYEKEE (reference sequence). This chain's CDR3 is CASSHSGTSAYEQYF. DNA of the CDR3: TGTGCCAGCAGCCACTCCGGGACTTCGGCCTACGAGCAGTACTTC.